Below, one TCR beta chain is given with its context. The target antigen is unknown. This sample was included in a study of T cell responses to AZD1222 COVID-19 vaccine. Per the germline V gene, CDR1 is DFQATT and CDR2 is SNEGSKA (reference sequence). CDR3 length: 18 amino acids. The junction had 15 bases not matched to a gene; V was cut back by 3 bases and J by 6 bases. Only in-frame clones appear in the TCRdb table, and some are missing; sequencing was by immunoSEQ multiplex PCR. The sample contains approximately 99,000 clones, 70% to 90% of which appear only once. General study findings and limits: Increases in Spike-specific TCR breadth and depth were seen after two AZD1222 doses.

The sequencing here drew on peripheral blood, taken on day 0 of AZD1222 vaccination. The sequence came from an adult in good health. The rearrangement joins TRBV20-1 to TRBJ1-4, with 11 bases that match TRBD1. The CDR3 DNA reads as TGCAGTGCTAGTGACGGCCGGGACAGGGGGAGAAGGGATGAAAAACTGTTTTTT. Encoded protein: CSASDGRDRGRRDEKLFF.